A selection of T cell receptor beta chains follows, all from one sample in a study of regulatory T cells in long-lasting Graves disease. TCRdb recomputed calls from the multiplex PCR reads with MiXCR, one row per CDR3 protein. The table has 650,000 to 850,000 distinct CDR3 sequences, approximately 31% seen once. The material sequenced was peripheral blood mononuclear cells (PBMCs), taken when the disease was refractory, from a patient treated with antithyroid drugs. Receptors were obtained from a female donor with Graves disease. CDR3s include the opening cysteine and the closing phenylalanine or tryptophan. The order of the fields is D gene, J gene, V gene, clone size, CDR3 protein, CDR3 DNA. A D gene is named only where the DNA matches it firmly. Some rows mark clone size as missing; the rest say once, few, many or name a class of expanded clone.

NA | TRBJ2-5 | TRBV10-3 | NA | CAISESRHVQETQYF | TGTGCCATCAGTGAGTCACGGCACGTCCAAGAGACCCAGTACTTC
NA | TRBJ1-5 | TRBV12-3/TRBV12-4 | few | CASSASRVGNQPQHF | TGTGCCAGCAGTGCATCCAGGGTAGGCAATCAGCCCCAGCATTTT
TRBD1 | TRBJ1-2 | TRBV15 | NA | CATSRIQGASIYGYTF | TGTGCCACCAGCAGAATACAGGGGGCTAGTATCTATGGCTACACCTTC
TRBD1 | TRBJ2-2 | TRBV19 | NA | CASSMVQGANTGELFF | TGTGCCAGTAGTATGGTGCAGGGGGCAAACACCGGGGAGCTGTTTTTT
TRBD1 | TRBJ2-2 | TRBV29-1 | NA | CSVEDQGAPDTGELFF | TGCAGCGTTGAAGATCAGGGGGCGCCGGATACCGGGGAGCTGTTTTTT
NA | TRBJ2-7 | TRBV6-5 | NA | CASSYSMIGEQYF | TGTGCCAGCAGTTACTCGATGATTGGCGAGCAGTACTTC
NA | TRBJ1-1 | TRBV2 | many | CASRASGQNTEAFF | TGTGCCAGCAGGGCTTCGGGACAGAACACTGAAGCTTTCTTT
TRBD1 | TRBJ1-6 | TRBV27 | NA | CGTGFNSPLHF | TGCGGGACAGGGTTTAATTCACCCCTCCACTTT
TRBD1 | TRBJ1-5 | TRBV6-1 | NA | CASQNPGQGSQPQHF | TGTGCCAGCCAGAATCCAGGACAGGGGAGTCAGCCCCAGCATTTT
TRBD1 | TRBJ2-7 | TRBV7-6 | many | CASSPGTGASYEQYF | TGTGCCAGCAGCCCTGGGACAGGAGCCTCCTACGAGCAGTACTTC
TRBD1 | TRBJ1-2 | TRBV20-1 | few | CSARDPRGDRDSYGYTF | TGCAGTGCTAGAGATCCTCGAGGGGACAGGGACTCCTATGGCTACACCTTC
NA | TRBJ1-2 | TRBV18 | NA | CASSLYSSNYGYTF | TGTGCCAGCTCACTGTACAGTTCTAACTATGGCTACACCTTC
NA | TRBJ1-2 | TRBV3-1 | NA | CASSQDLSINYGYTF | TGTGCCAGCAGCCAAGATCTGTCTATAAACTATGGCTACACCTTC
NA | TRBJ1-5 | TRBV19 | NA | CASSILQRNQPQHF | TGTGCCAGTAGTATTCTACAGCGCAATCAGCCCCAGCATTTT
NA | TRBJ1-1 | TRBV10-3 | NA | CAISESTLFGGADTEAFF | TGTGCCATCAGTGAGTCGACCCTTTTTGGGGGGGCGGACACTGAAGCTTTCTTT
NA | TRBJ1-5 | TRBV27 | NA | CASRVRGEGQPQHF | TGTGCCAGCAGGGTCCGGGGAGAGGGGCAGCCCCAGCATTTT
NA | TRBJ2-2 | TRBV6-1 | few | CASSPFGRRAGELFF | TGTGCCAGCAGTCCGTTTGGCAGAAGGGCCGGGGAGCTGTTTTTT
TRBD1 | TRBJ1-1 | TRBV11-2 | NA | CASSLVCGTGAFF | TGTGCCAGCAGCTTGGTGTGTGGGACAGGTGCTTTCTTT
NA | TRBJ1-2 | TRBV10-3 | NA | CAISEGGMGSDYGYTF | TGTGCCATCAGTGAGGGGGGTATGGGTTCCGACTATGGCTACACCTTC
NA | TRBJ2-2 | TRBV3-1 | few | CASRLRGLNTGELFF | TGTGCCAGCAGGCTCAGGGGCCTAAACACCGGGGAGCTGTTTTTT
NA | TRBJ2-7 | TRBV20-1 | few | CSARGSPLGTSSYEQYF | TGCAGTGCTAGAGGATCCCCGTTGGGCACTAGCTCCTACGAGCAGTACTTC
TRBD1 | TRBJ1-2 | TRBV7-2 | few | CASGTARANYGYTF | TGTGCCAGCGGGACAGCGAGAGCGAACTATGGCTACACCTTC
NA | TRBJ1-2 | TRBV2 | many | CASSVTGKFYGYTF | TGTGCCAGCAGTGTGACCGGAAAGTTCTATGGCTACACCTTC
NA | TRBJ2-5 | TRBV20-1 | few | CSARKGPRETQYF | TGCAGTGCCAGAAAGGGCCCCAGAGAGACCCAGTACTTC
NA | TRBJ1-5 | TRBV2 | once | CASRTAGNQPQHF | TGTGCCAGCAGAACCGCAGGGAATCAGCCCCAGCATTTT
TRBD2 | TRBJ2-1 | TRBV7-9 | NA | CASSLTRLAYNEQFF | TGTGCCAGCAGCTTAACTAGACTAGCGTACAATGAGCAGTTCTTC
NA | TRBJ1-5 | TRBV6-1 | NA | CASGDINQPQHF | TGTGCCAGCGGGGACATCAATCAGCCCCAGCATTTT